Listed here is a single T cell receptor (beta chain). This record belongs to a study of blood T cells in healthy people across ages. The germline V gene has CDR1 SEHNR and CDR2 FQNEAQ (reference sequence). The CDR3 covers 16 residues. V shed 6 bases, J shed 2 bases, and the junction held 5 bases outside the gene matches. Then a second PCR, running roughly 7 to 11 cycles, was carried out with a sample-barcoded 5' primer and a J-beta primer mix. TCRdb re-derived calls from the 5' RACE reads in MiXCR, one entry per CDR3 protein. The table lists about 560,000 distinct CDR3 sequences, approximately 26% of them singletons, with about 3.9% in the top ten. PBMCs, at least 6 million per sample, were isolated. These data were likewise used in another study, on T cells of mothers and their children.

This receptor was obtained from a boy between 2 and 15 years old in good health. Material: blood. The V gene is TRBV7-9, the J gene TRBJ2-2, with 11 bases matching TRBD2. The CDR3 coding sequence is TGTGCCAGCAGGAGGGGACTAGCGGAAAACACCGGGGAGCTGTTTTTT. It codes for CASRRGLAENTGELFF.